Following are 25 T cell receptor beta chains from one sample sequenced in a study of technical replicates of blood from a few donors. The table came from immunoSEQ multiplex PCR; TCRdb's copy has only in-frame clones and leaves some out. The sample includes 75,000 to 100,000 clones, 94% seen only once; the top ten take approximately 0.25%. Material: T cells isolated from PBMCs. The receptors were gathered from a human donor in good health.

This clone was observed once. This chain connects TRBV6-5 to TRBJ2-1; TRBD2 aligns across 12 bases. CDR3 length: 15 amino acids. V dropped 6 bases and J dropped 2; count of bases not matched to a gene: 2. Germline CDR1 MNHEY, CDR2 SVGAGI. CDR3: CASRLAGGTYNEQFF. The CDR3 DNA reads as TGTGCCAGCAGACTAGCGGGGGGAACCTACAATGAGCAGTTCTTC.

The chain links TRBV19 to TRBJ2-1; D uncertain. CDR1 is LNHDA and CDR2 is SQIVND in the germline V gene (reference sequence). V was trimmed by 5 bases and J by 4 bases, leaving 18 bases between them. This CDR3 spans 16 amino acids. The CDR3 reads CASSPRVHDPYNEQFF. The DNA of the CDR3 is TGTGCCAGTAGTCCTCGGGTCCACGACCCTTACAATGAGCAGTTCTTC.

The J gene is TRBJ1-2, the V gene TRBV28; D ambiguous. V was cut by 7 bases and J by 2 bases, with 17 bases left in between. CDR3 size: 15 residues. Germline CDR1 reads MDHEN; CDR2 reads SYDVKM. CDR3 protein: CASNRGWTANYGYTF. CDR3 sequence (DNA): TGTGCCAGCAACCGGGGATGGACGGCCAACTATGGCTACACCTTC.

This rearrangement joins TRBV7-9 to TRBJ2-7; D is perhaps TRBD1 (6 bases). The V and J ends lost 1 base and 3 bases respectively, with 16 bases between them. Germline values: CDR1 SEHNR, CDR2 FQNEAQ (reference sequence). The CDR3 runs 16 residues. Here the CDR3 reads CASSLVFGTPDYEQYF. As DNA, the CDR3 is TGTGCCAGCAGCTTAGTCTTCGGGACACCCGACTACGAGCAGTACTTC.

The CDR3 is CASSFVGYRNSRNEQFF. The DNA of the CDR3 is TGTGCCAGCAGCTTCGTCGGTTATAGGAATTCGCGGAATGAGCAGTTCTTC. The rearrangement uses TRBV11-3 and TRBJ2-1, with D uncertain. Germline-derived CDR1 and CDR2 are SGHNT and YENEEA. The CDR3 is 17 residues long. V was pared by 3 bases and J by 7 bases, with 22 bases between.

This clone was seen only a few times. The chain has TRBV2 and TRBJ1-5; TRBD1 aligns across 8 bases. The CDR3 covers 13 residues. Germline assignment: CDR1 SNHLY and CDR2 FYNNEI. J was trimmed by 5 bases and V by 7 bases; bases with no gene match: 4. CDR3 amino acids: CASTYRGDQPQHF. CDR3 bases: TGTGCCAGCACTTACAGGGGGGATCAGCCCCAGCATTTT.

V is TRBV7-8 and J is TRBJ2-3; 9 bases agree with TRBD2. This CDR3 has 17 amino acids. With V trimmed by 5 bases and J by 3 bases, 12 bases remained unmatched. Germline V lookup: CDR1 SGHVS, CDR2 FQNEAQ. The CDR3 is CASSRVGYSGSTDTQYF. As DNA, the CDR3 is TGTGCCAGCAGCCGAGTGGGATATAGCGGGAGTACAGATACGCAGTATTTT.

This clone has only one observation. The chain carries TRBV10-1 and TRBJ1-2, with D possibly TRBD1 on 5 matching bases. Trimming stripped 3 bases from V and 4 bases from J, with 9 bases between. Germline V gene data show CDR1 as WNHNN and CDR2 as SYGVQD (reference sequence). This CDR3 is built from 13 residues. Here the CDR3 DNA reads TGCGCCAGCAGTGAACAGCAGGGCTATGGCTACACCTTC. This gives the protein CASSEQQGYGYTF.

CDR3 protein: CASSLRLGEANTGELFF. DNA of the CDR3: TGTGCCAGCAGCTTAAGGCTAGGGGAGGCGAACACCGGGGAGCTGTTTTTT. The chain employs TRBV7-9 and TRBJ2-2; D is possibly TRBD2 (6 bases). The CDR3 spans 17 residues. Germline CDR1 is SEHNR and CDR2 is FQNEAQ (reference sequence). Trimming removed 2 bases at V and 0 bases at J, with 13 bases between.

The rearrangement joins TRBV6-5 to TRBJ2-1; TRBD2 matches at 7 bases. Germline values: CDR1 MNHEY, CDR2 SVGAGI. Unmatched junction bases numbered 7, after V lost 5 bases and J lost 9 bases. This CDR3 has 13 residues. The chain's CDR3 is CASSPAGRAEQFF. DNA of the CDR3: TGTGCCAGCAGTCCGGCGGGGAGGGCTGAGCAGTTCTTC.

The CDR3 bases are TGTGCCAGTACAGTGACAGAGTACTATGGCTACACCTTC. Amino acid sequence: CASTVTEYYGYTF. The chain employs TRBV19 and TRBJ1-2; D is perhaps TRBD1 (5 bases). Trimming removed 7 bases at V and 3 bases at J, with 12 bases between. The CDR3 has 13 amino acids. Germline loops: CDR1 LNHDA, CDR2 SQIVND (reference sequence).

V and J are TRBV18 and TRBJ2-3; no definite D call. With 4 bases removed from V and 3 bases from J, the gap between germline ends came to 11 bases. From germline, CDR1 is KGHSH and CDR2 LQKENI. The CDR3 length is 14 residues. The CDR3 here is CASSLSRSTDTQYF. DNA for the CDR3: TGTGCCAGCTCACTATCTAGGTCGACAGATACGCAGTATTTT.

The rearrangement joins TRBV7-3 to TRBJ2-3, with D uncertain. The CDR3 loop spans 15 amino acids. V lost 6 bases to trimming and J lost 2 bases, with 15 bases between them. Looked up from germline, CDR1 is SGHTA and CDR2 is FQGTGA. CDR3 region: CASSRQRSSTDTQYF. The CDR3 DNA reads TGTGCCAGCAGTCGCCAGAGGTCTTCCACAGATACGCAGTATTTT. The full variable domain, its missing parts supplied by reference TRBV7-3 and TRBJ2-3, is GAGVSQTPSNKVTEKGKYVELRCDPISGHTALYWYRQSLGQGPEFLIYFQGTGAADDSGLPNDRFFAVRPEGSVSTLKIQRTERGDSAVYLCASSRQRSSTDTQYFGPGTRLTVL.

V and J are TRBV4-1 and TRBJ2-1; 11 bases match TRBD2. The germline CDR1 and CDR2 sequences are MGHRA and YSYEKL. This CDR3 region has 16 residues. The V segment lost 3 bases and the J segment 4 bases; nucleotides outside the gene matches: 5. The CDR3 coding sequence is TGCGCCAGCAGCCATAAAGGGACTAGCGGTTACAATGAGCAGTTCTTC. Protein product: CASSHKGTSGYNEQFF.

The chain combines TRBV5-1 with TRBJ1-2; TRBD1 agrees at 8 bases. Germline V gene sequence: CDR1 SGHRS, CDR2 YFSETQ. The CDR3 spans 17 residues. V lost 0 bases to trimming and J lost 0 bases; unmatched junction nucleotides: 7. This chain's CDR3 is CASSLGQGALSNYGYTF. In DNA, the CDR3 is TGCGCCAGCAGCTTGGGGCAGGGGGCGTTATCTAACTATGGCTACACCTTC.

V and J are TRBV5-1 and TRBJ1-2; D might be TRBD1 (5 bases). This CDR3 comprises 12 residues. Germline CDR1 and CDR2: SGHRS and YFSETQ. Trimming stripped 10 bases from V and 1 base from J, with 11 bases between. CDR3 DNA sequence: TGCGCCTCCCAGGACAATAACTATGGCTACACCTTC. Its protein is CASQDNNYGYTF.

The chain recombines TRBV28 with TRBJ1-4; 9 bases line up with TRBD1. CDR3 size: 15 residues. In germline, CDR1 is MDHEN, CDR2 SYDVKM. With V trimmed by 4 bases and J by 5 bases, 5 bases remained unmatched. The CDR3 here is CASSSAGTGNEKLFF. The DNA of the CDR3 is TGTGCCAGCAGTTCGGCCGGGACAGGGAATGAAAAACTGTTTTTT.

This rearrangement joins TRBV6-5 to TRBJ1-4; TRBD1 matches 8 bases. The CDR3 extends over 15 amino acids. The trim removed 6 bases at V and 6 bases at J, leaving 9 bases unmatched. CDR1 and CDR2 from the germline V gene are MNHEY and SVGAGI. CDR3: CASRRRQGLDEKLFF. The CDR3 coding sequence is TGTGCCAGCAGACGAAGACAGGGGCTGGATGAAAAACTGTTTTTT.

This chain links TRBV11-2 with TRBJ2-2; 9 bases fit TRBD2. Germline values: CDR1 SGHAT, CDR2 FQNNGV. The CDR3 is 15 residues long. The J segment lost 8 bases and the V segment lost 5 bases, leaving 9 bases of the junction unmatched. CDR3 nucleotides: TGTGCCAGCAGCCCGGGACTAGCCCGGACAGGGGAGCTGTTTTTT. Translated, it gives CASSPGLARTGELFF.

The gene calls are TRBV25-1 and TRBJ2-3; 7 bases are shared with TRBD1. V lost 0 bases, J lost 2 bases, and 5 bases stayed unmatched. The CDR3 is made up of 16 amino acids. The germline gives CDR1 MGHDK, CDR2 SYGVNS. Here the CDR3 DNA reads TGTGCCAGCAGTGAATACCGGGACAGAGCCACAGATACGCAGTATTTT. It codes for CASSEYRDRATDTQYF.

This chain connects TRBV7-2 to TRBJ1-2; no clear D. V gave up 1 base and J gave up 5 bases, with 5 bases separating them. The CDR3 consists of 12 residues. Germline V CDR1 and CDR2: SGHTA, FQGNSA. CDR3 sequence: CASSLDNYGYTF. CDR3 bases: TGTGCCAGCAGCTTAGATAATTATGGCTACACCTTC.

This chain joins TRBV11-1 and TRBJ2-7; D perhaps matches TRBD1 (6 bases). Germline values: CDR1 SGHAT, CDR2 FQDESV (reference sequence). The CDR3 sequence is 15 residues long. The V and J ends lost 2 bases and 0 bases respectively, with 11 bases between them. CDR3 sequence: CASSLNAGASYEQYF. In DNA form, the CDR3 reads TGTGCCAGCAGCTTAAACGCAGGGGCCTCCTACGAGCAGTACTTC.

The chain employs TRBV6-1 and TRBJ2-2, with 9 bases identical to TRBD1. This CDR3 is built from 14 residues. Unmatched junction bases numbered 6, after V lost 6 bases and J lost 7 bases. Germline CDR1 MNHNS, CDR2 SASEGT. In DNA form, the CDR3 reads TGTGCCAGCAGCGGGACAGGGCGTATCGGGGAGCTGTTTTTT. Its protein is CASSGTGRIGELFF.

The V call is TRBV7-9, the J call TRBJ2-2; 11 nucleotides agree with TRBD2. Losses at the gene ends were 5 bases for V and 6 bases for J; bases not matched to a gene: 8. CDR3 length: 16 residues. Germline assignment: CDR1 SEHNR and CDR2 FQNEAQ (reference sequence). The CDR3 DNA sequence: TGTGCCAGCAGCGACGTGGGACTAGCGGTTTCCGGGGAGCTGTTTTTT. Its protein product is CASSDVGLAVSGELFF.

The chain combines TRBV7-8 with TRBJ2-7; D remains ambiguous. Germline CDR1 reads SGHVS; CDR2 reads FQNEAQ. This CDR3 has 11 residues. Deletions cut 3 bases from V and 3 bases from J, with 3 bases between. CDR3 sequence reads: CASSFLYEQYF. DNA of the CDR3: TGTGCCAGCAGCTTTCTCTACGAGCAGTACTTC.